These 28 T cell receptor beta chains share one sample of origin, sequenced in a study of molecular identifiers for immune sequencing clone quantification (dated by TCRdb to the late 2010s). The library was made by PCR. These reads were obtained on an Illumina HiSeq 4000. Starting from the raw public reads, TCRdb applied fastp trimming at Q25, assembled clones with MiXCR and retained in-frame beta chains. Entries that share a CDR3 protein sequence are merged under the most common genes and DNA. Counted in this sample were 400,000 to 600,000 distinct CDR3 sequences; 20% to 25% of them appeared once. About 0.8% of the sample rests with the top ten. Material for sequencing was naive CD8+ T cells from blood, with Jurkat cell RNA spiked in. Interpreted using the paper, the cell subset or site label stands for: FACS-sorted CD8+CD4-CCR7+CD45RA+ naive T cells. These receptors came from a human donor in good health. Some libraries in this study had Jurkat cell RNA spiked in.

Notes on this clonotype: A much bigger clone sits one base away, suggesting this may be a read error. This chain uses TRBV7-9 with TRBJ2-5; D unclear. Per germline, CDR1 SEHNR and CDR2 FQNEAQ (reference sequence). The CDR3 covers 16 residues. As DNA, the CDR3 is TGTGCCAACAGCTTCCCTCCCGGACCCGCGATTGAGACCCAGTACTTC. This codes for CANSFPPGPAIETQYF.

This clonotype was detected many times. This chain uses TRBV30 with TRBJ2-7; D might be TRBD1 or TRBD2, each matching 5 bases. Germline V CDR1 and CDR2: GTSNPN, SVGIG (reference sequence). This CDR3 contains 11 residues. V lost 4 bases, J lost 4 bases, and 8 bases lay in between. As DNA, the CDR3 is TGTGCCTGGACTTGGGGGTACGAGCAGTACTTC. This codes for CAWTWGYEQYF. Looking up the rest from reference TRBV30 and TRBJ2-7 gives the full variable domain: SQTIHQWPATLVQPVGSPLSLECTVEGTSNPNLYWYRQAAGRGLQLLFYSVGIGQISSEVPQNLSASRPQDRQFILSSKKLLLSDSGFYLCAWTWGYEQYFGPGTRLTVT.

This clonotype has more than one count but fewer than ten. This chain joins TRBV13 and TRBJ1-2; D remains unclear. V was trimmed by 3 bases and J by 0 bases, leaving 14 bases between them. Germline V CDR1 and CDR2: PRHDT, FYEKMQ (reference sequence). The length of the CDR3 is 16 residues. The CDR3 region is CASSFGTGEPNYGYTF. The CDR3 nucleotides read TGTGCCAGCAGCTTTGGTACGGGAGAACCTAACTATGGCTACACCTTC.

V usage is TRBV5-1 and J usage is TRBJ2-5, with no clear D. The CDR3 totals 13 residues. The germline V gene encodes CDR1 SGHRS and CDR2 YFSETQ. V was pared by 6 bases and J by 0 bases, with 9 bases between. Here the CDR3 reads CASNIENQETQYF. The CDR3 nucleotides read TGCGCCAGCAACATAGAAAACCAAGAGACCCAGTACTTC.

Comments on this clonotype: A clone one base away is much larger, so this may be a read error. V gene TRBV2 combines with J gene TRBJ2-3, with 9 bases that match TRBD2. The germline gives CDR1 SNHLY, CDR2 FYNNEI. There are 20 residues in the CDR3. The J segment lost 6 bases and the V segment lost 3 bases, leaving 22 bases of the junction unmatched. CDR3 protein: CASSDLSSGDEPQHPDTQYF. In DNA, the CDR3 is TGTGCCAGCAGTGATTTGTCTAGCGGGGATGAACCCCAACATCCGGATACGCAGTATTTT.

This clonotype was counted a few times. This chain connects TRBV28 to TRBJ2-1; D uncertain. The CDR3 is 19 amino acids. Germline V gene lookup returns CDR1 MDHEN and CDR2 SYDVKM. Trimming removed 6 bases from V and 8 bases from J, with 32 bases in between. CDR3 region: CASSSTDRARSAYEDEQFF. The CDR3 DNA reads TGTGCCAGCAGCTCTACCGATCGGGCCAGATCAGCGTACGAGGATGAGCAGTTCTTC.

The chain uses TRBV12-3 or TRBV12-4 and TRBJ1-1; tentatively, D is TRBD1 (5 bases). This CDR3 has 13 residues. The V gene lost 6 bases and the J gene lost 6 bases, with 14 bases spanning the gap. CDR3 in DNA: TGTGCCAGCAGATTTAGGGGTGCCCCTGAAGCTTTCTTT. It specifies CASRFRGAPEAFF.

This clonotype was seen repeatedly, ten times or more. The V gene is TRBV20-1, the J gene TRBJ2-3; tentatively, D is TRBD1 or TRBD2 (6 bases each). Trimming cost V 3 bases and J 3 bases, with 16 bases left between them. The V gene's germline CDR1 is DFQATT and CDR2 SNEGSKA (reference sequence). The CDR3 consists of 15 residues. The CDR3 nucleotides are TGCAGTGCTAGTGGACCGGAGGGGGTTACAGATACGCAGTATTTT. This sequence encodes CSASGPEGVTDTQYF.

The CDR3 nucleotides are TGTGCCAGTAGTATAGTTTCACCTGGGGAGCTGTTTTTT. It specifies CASSIVSPGELFF. The rearrangement joins TRBV19 to TRBJ2-2, with D hard to call. The germline V gene encodes CDR1 LNHDA and CDR2 SQIVND (reference sequence). V was pared by 1 base and J by 8 bases, with 8 bases between. The CDR3 length is 13 residues.

As concerns this clonotype: This could be a read error, since a much larger clone is one nucleotide away. The CDR3 reads CAISEREGPSYEQYF. In DNA, the CDR3 is TGTGCCATCAGTGAGCGGGAGGGTCCCTCCTACGAGCAGTACTTC. The chain is built from TRBV10-3 and TRBJ2-7; 8 bases fit TRBD2. The CDR3 is 15 residues long. In germline, CDR1 is ENHRY, CDR2 SYGVKD. After removal of 2 bases from V and 0 bases from J, the junction contained 3 bases not matched to a gene.

In regard to this clonotype: The conserved phenylalanine or tryptophan normally closing the CDR3 is absent here, so this likely arose from a read error. The J gene is TRBJ2-7, the V gene TRBV27, with TRBD1 matching over 10 bases. Germline trimming cut 2 bases from V and 3 bases from J; bases unmatched to any gene: 1. Germline V CDR1 and CDR2: MNHEY, SMNVEV (reference sequence). The CDR3 runs to 14 residues. CDR3 region: CASSLRTGGYEQYL. DNA of the CDR3: TGTGCCAGCAGTTTAAGGACAGGGGGCTACGAGCAGTACCTC.

This clonotype showed up many times. The rearrangement joins TRBV25-1 to TRBJ2-5; D unresolved. Germline V lookup: CDR1 MGHDK, CDR2 SYGVNS. Trimming pared 8 bases from V and 1 base from J, leaving 5 bases between. This CDR3 has 11 residues. The DNA for the CDR3 is TGTGCCAGCGGCCTCCAAGAGACCCAGTACTTC. It specifies CASGLQETQYF.

Only a few counts were recorded for this clonotype. The chain uses TRBV6-2 or TRBV6-3 and TRBJ1-5, with D hard to call. The length of the CDR3 is 17 residues. V lost 3 bases, J lost 3 bases, and 18 bases lay in between. Germline V CDR1 and CDR2: MNHEY, SVGEGT. Here the CDR3 DNA reads TGTGCCAGCAGTTATCGGTTGGGTTTTAGCGTCAATCAGCCCCAGCATTTT. Translating gives CASSYRLGFSVNQPQHF.

This clonotype was recorded many times. DNA for the CDR3: TGTGCCTGGAGTTTCACAGGGACCCCAGGAGACATTCAGTACTTC. Encoded protein: CAWSFTGTPGDIQYF. The chain couples TRBV30 to TRBJ2-4, with a possible D match to TRBD1 (6 bases). V shed 2 bases and J shed 8 bases, with 19 bases lying between them. CDR3 length: 15 amino acids. CDR1 is GTSNPN, CDR2 SVGIG, per germline (reference sequence).

For this clonotype: Given a much more abundant clone one base away, this may be a read error. The CDR3 carries no conserved terminal phenylalanine or tryptophan, so it likely arises from a read error. The chain employs TRBV20-1 and TRBJ1-5, with D possibly matching TRBD1 (6 bases). Germline V gene lookup returns CDR1 DFQATT and CDR2 SNEGSKA (reference sequence). Trimming left V 1 base short and J 4 bases short, with 11 bases between. The CDR3 sequence is 14 residues long. CDR3 region: CSARGGRGNQPQHL. The CDR3 DNA reads as TGCAGTGCTAGAGGCGGCAGGGGAAATCAGCCCCAGCATCTT.

The CDR3: CASSLRSGVDVRTEAFF. The CDR3 DNA reads TGTGCCAGCAGCTTAAGGTCAGGGGTGGATGTTAGGACTGAAGCTTTCTTT. This chain connects TRBV7-9 to TRBJ1-1; D possibly corresponds to TRBD1 (6 bases). The CDR3 runs to 17 residues. The germline V and J ends were trimmed by 2 bases and 5 bases, with 21 bases remaining between them. Germline V gene sequence: CDR1 SEHNR, CDR2 FQNEAQ (reference sequence).

This clonotype was detected only a few times. V gene TRBV30 combines with J gene TRBJ2-3; unclear D gene. Trimming removed 0 bases at V and 6 bases at J, with 10 bases between. The CDR3 is 13 residues long. CDR1 GTSNPN and CDR2 SVGIG come from the germline V gene (reference sequence). CDR3 DNA: TGTGCCTGGAGTGTACCTTCAGAGGATACGCAGTATTTT. Amino acids: CAWSVPSEDTQYF. Looking up the rest from reference TRBV30 and TRBJ2-3 gives the full variable domain: SQTIHQWPATLVQPVGSPLSLECTVEGTSNPNLYWYRQAAGRGLQLLFYSVGIGQISSEVPQNLSASRPQDRQFILSSKKLLLSDSGFYLCAWSVPSEDTQYFGPGTRLTVL.

This clonotype showed up many times. CDR3 residues: CASSLDISGAYTDTQYF. The CDR3 DNA is TGTGCCAGCAGCTTAGATATTAGCGGGGCTTACACAGATACGCAGTATTTT. V usage is TRBV11-2 and J usage is TRBJ2-3, with 8 positions matching TRBD2. CDR3 length: 17 amino acids. The J segment lost 2 bases and the V segment lost 0 bases, leaving 7 bases of the junction unmatched. Germline V gene lookup returns CDR1 SGHAT and CDR2 FQNNGV. Based on the CDR3 plus reference TRBV11-2 and TRBJ2-3, the full variable domain is EAGVAQSPRYKIIEKRQSVAFWCNPISGHATLYWYQQILGQGPKLLIQFQNNGVVDDSQLPKDRFSAERLKGVDSTLKIQPAKLEDSAVYLCASSLDISGAYTDTQYFGPGTRLTVL.

This clonotype was detected only a few times. V gene TRBV6-1 combines with J gene TRBJ2-7; a possible D gene is TRBD1 (5 bases). V was trimmed by 2 bases and J by 2 bases, leaving 10 bases between them. Germline assignment: CDR1 MNHNS and CDR2 SASEGT. The CDR3 contains 14 residues. The CDR3 sequence is CASSEPVGAYEQYF. DNA of the CDR3: TGTGCCAGCAGTGAACCAGTAGGGGCCTACGAGCAGTACTTC.

The rearrangement joins TRBV6-2 or TRBV6-3 to TRBJ2-3; no firm D call. Trimming shortened V by 6 bases and J by 5 bases, and 12 bases separated the two germline ends. The CDR3 is made up of 13 amino acids. CDR1 is MNHEY and CDR2 is SVGEGT in the germline V gene. In DNA form, the CDR3 reads TGTGCCAGCAGCCGCCCCTCCGGAGATACGCAGTATTTT. As protein: CASSRPSGDTQYF.

This clonotype was picked up many times. This chain joins TRBV20-1 and TRBJ2-2; D not certain. CDR1 is DFQATT and CDR2 is SNEGSKA in the germline V gene (reference sequence). This CDR3 is 14 amino acids long. V was shortened by 0 bases and J by 3 bases, with 8 bases between the two germline ends. CDR3 in amino acids: CSARDPQYTGELFF. The CDR3 bases are TGCAGTGCTAGAGATCCCCAGTACACCGGGGAGCTGTTTTTT.

This clonotype was seen many times. The V call is TRBV29-1, the J call TRBJ1-5, with D possibly TRBD1 on 5 matching bases. The CDR3 totals 13 residues. Trimming left V 6 bases short and J 5 bases short, with 14 bases between. Germline values: CDR1 SQVTM, CDR2 ANQGSEA. CDR3 sequence: CSVSEEGHQPQHF. For the CDR3, the DNA is TGCAGCGTCTCTGAGGAGGGGCATCAGCCCCAGCATTTT.

For this clonotype: A much larger clone is a single base away; this may be a read error. The chain joins TRBV7-2 to TRBJ2-5; TRBD2 agrees at 13 bases. Germline V lookup: CDR1 SGHTA, CDR2 FQGNSA. The CDR3 runs to 18 residues. CDR3 sequence: CASGLPLAGGPLLETQYF. In DNA, the CDR3 is TGTGCCAGCGGCTTGCCACTAGCGGGAGGGCCTCTCTTGGAGACCCAGTACTTC.

This clonotype appeared many times. The CDR3 sequence: CASSVDESRSEQYF. The CDR3 DNA follows: TGTGCCAGCAGCGTGGACGAGTCGCGTTCCGAGCAGTACTTC. V usage is TRBV9 and J usage is TRBJ2-7; D unresolved. Germline V gene sequence: CDR1 SGDLS, CDR2 YYNGEE. Trimming removed 2 bases from V and 6 bases from J, with 15 bases in between. The length of the CDR3 is 14 residues.

To note about this clonotype: At one boundary the junction diverges from the germline segment, which might be a read error. The genes are TRBV4-3 and TRBJ2-1; D might be TRBD1 (5 bases). The CDR3 is 15 residues long. In germline, CDR1 is LGHNA, CDR2 YSLEER. The CDR3 sequence: CASNQEKGSYNEQFF. The CDR3 nucleotides are TGCGCCAGCAACCAAGAGAAGGGGTCCTACAATGAGCAGTTCTTC.

This clonotype was recorded at least ten times. This chain links TRBV7-9 with TRBJ1-1; D gene unclear. The CDR3 has 11 residues. Looked up from germline, CDR1 is SEHNR and CDR2 is FQNEAQ (reference sequence). With 6 bases removed from V and 2 bases from J, the gap between germline ends came to 4 bases. CDR3 region: CASRSNTEAFF. For the CDR3, the DNA is TGTGCCAGCAGATCAAACACTGAAGCTTTCTTT.

The rearrangement joins TRBV19 to TRBJ1-2; unclear D gene. The CDR3 totals 15 residues. Trimming left V 3 bases short and J 4 bases short, with 15 bases between. The germline gives CDR1 LNHDA, CDR2 SQIVND (reference sequence). The CDR3: CASSMSGRPVYGYTF. CDR3 bases: TGTGCCAGTAGTATGTCGGGGAGGCCTGTCTATGGCTACACCTTC.

Comment on this clonotype: Since a much larger clone is just one base distant, this may be a read error. CDR3: CASSTSGDTRYF. CDR3 nucleotide sequence: TGTGCCAGCAGCACATCCGGGGATACGCGGTATTTT. The V gene is TRBV12-3 or TRBV12-4, the J gene TRBJ2-3; D might be TRBD2 (5 bases). The CDR3 is 12 residues long.